The 9 T cell receptor beta chains reported below all come from one sample, sequenced in a study of cytomegalovirus exposure and HLA in healthy donors. The PCR was carried out with 60 Vbeta primers and 13 Jbeta primers. TCRdb's copy holds only in-frame clones and misses some; the assay was immunoSEQ multiplex PCR. The record lists 150,000 or so clones, of which the ten most abundant hold under 2%. Input material: PBMCs. These TCRs come from a man aged 18 to 30 in good health and CMV-seronegative.

The chain carries TRBV4-3 and TRBJ2-1; unclear D gene. With 1 base removed from V and 5 bases from J, the gap between germline ends came to 3 bases. The CDR3 has 12 residues. The V gene's germline CDR1 is LGHNA and CDR2 YSLEER. In nucleotides, the CDR3 is TGCGCCAGCAGCCAAGTCAACAATGAGCAGTTCTTC. Translation gives CASSQVNNEQFF.

Notes on this clone: The junction shows a germline mismatch at one end, possibly a read error. V and J are TRBV4-3 and TRBJ2-1; TRBD1 aligns across 7 bases. Germline lookup yields CDR1 LGHNA and CDR2 YSLEER. The CDR3 length is 14 residues. This CDR3 reads CASSQGDRALLTVF. The CDR3 DNA reads as TGCGCCAGCAGCCAAGGAGACAGGGCCCTTTTGACGGTCTTC.

The chain uses TRBV27 and TRBJ2-7; no clear D gene. V was trimmed by 3 bases and J by 1 base, leaving 7 bases between them. Germline CDR1 reads MNHEY; CDR2 reads SMNVEV (reference sequence). This CDR3 region has 13 residues. In nucleotides, the CDR3 is TGTGCCAGCAGTTTTGGCCAGTCCTACGAGCAGTACTTC. As protein: CASSFGQSYEQYF.

This sequence joins TRBV27 and TRBJ2-3; D is undetermined. CDR3 length equals 15 residues. CDR1 is MNHEY and CDR2 is SMNVEV in the germline V gene (reference sequence). Trimming took 3 bases from V and 2 from J, leaving 12 bases between them. The CDR3 region is CASSFRYSFTDTQYF. CDR3 bases: TGTGCCAGCAGTTTCCGGTATTCCTTCACAGATACGCAGTATTTT.

The V gene is TRBV5-1, the J gene TRBJ2-7; 9 nucleotides line up with TRBD1. CDR1 is SGHRS and CDR2 is YFSETQ in the germline V gene. J gave up 3 bases and V 0 bases, and 4 bases lay outside the gene matches. The CDR3 is 15 residues long. The CDR3: CASSLGGTGNYEQYF. The CDR3, as DNA: TGCGCCAGCAGCTTGGGGGGGACAGGGAACTACGAGCAGTACTTC.

V and J are TRBV28 and TRBJ2-2; D unclear. Trimming stripped 1 base from V and 8 bases from J, with 11 bases between. Germline assignment: CDR1 MDHEN and CDR2 SYDVKM. CDR3 length: 14 residues. CDR3 DNA sequence: TGTGCCAGCAGTTTATTCGTCACTCCGGGGGAGCTGTTTTTT. Translating it yields CASSLFVTPGELFF.

V gene TRBV10-3 combines with J gene TRBJ1-4; perhaps TRBD1 as D (6 bases). Trimming took 0 bases from V and 6 from J, leaving 14 bases between them. Germline V gene sequence: CDR1 ENHRY, CDR2 SYGVKD. The CDR3 extends over 16 amino acids. The CDR3 DNA sequence: TGTGCCATCAGTGAGTCGAAGGGGACACCCTATGAAAAACTGTTTTTT. This encodes CAISESKGTPYEKLFF.

The rearrangement uses TRBV28 and TRBJ1-2, with 7 positions matching TRBD1. Unmatched junction bases numbered 8, after V lost 6 bases and J lost 4 bases. Germline V gives CDR1 MDHEN, CDR2 SYDVKM. There are 14 residues in the CDR3. CDR3 residues: CASSQGQDSYGYTF. The CDR3 DNA reads TGTGCCAGCAGCCAAGGACAGGACAGCTATGGCTACACCTTC.

The chain is built from TRBV7-3 and TRBJ2-5; weak D call: TRBD2 (6 bases). Trimming removed 0 bases from V and 2 bases from J, with 10 bases in between. Germline CDR1 is SGHTA and CDR2 is FQGTGA. CDR3 length: 15 residues. CDR3 coding DNA: TGTGCCAGCAGCTTAACGTCGGGGGTACAAGAGACCCAGTACTTC. Translation gives CASSLTSGVQETQYF.